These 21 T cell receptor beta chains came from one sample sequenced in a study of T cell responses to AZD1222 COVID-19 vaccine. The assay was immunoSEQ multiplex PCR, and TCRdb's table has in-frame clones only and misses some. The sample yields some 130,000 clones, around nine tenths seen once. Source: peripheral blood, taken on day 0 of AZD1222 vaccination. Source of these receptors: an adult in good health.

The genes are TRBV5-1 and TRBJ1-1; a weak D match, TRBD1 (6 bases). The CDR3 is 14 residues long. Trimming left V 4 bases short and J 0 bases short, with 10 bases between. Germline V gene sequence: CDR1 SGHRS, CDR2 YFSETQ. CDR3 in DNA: TGCGCCAGCAGCCGGGGGGCCATGAACACTGAAGCTTTCTTT. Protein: CASSRGAMNTEAFF.

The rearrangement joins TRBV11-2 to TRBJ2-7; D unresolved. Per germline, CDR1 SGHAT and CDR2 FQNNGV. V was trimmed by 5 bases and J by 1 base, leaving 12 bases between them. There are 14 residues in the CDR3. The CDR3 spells CASSTQTLSYEQYF. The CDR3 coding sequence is TGTGCCAGCAGCACTCAGACCCTATCCTACGAGCAGTACTTC. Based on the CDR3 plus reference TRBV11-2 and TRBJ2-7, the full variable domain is EAGVAQSPRYKIIEKRQSVAFWCNPISGHATLYWYQQILGQGPKLLIQFQNNGVVDDSQLPKDRFSAERLKGVDSTLKIQPAKLEDSAVYLCASSTQTLSYEQYFGPGTRLTVT.

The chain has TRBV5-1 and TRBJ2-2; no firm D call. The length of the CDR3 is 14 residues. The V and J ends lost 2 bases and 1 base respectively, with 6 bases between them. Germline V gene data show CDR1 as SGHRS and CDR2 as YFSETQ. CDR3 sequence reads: CASSLGRNTGELFF. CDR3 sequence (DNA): TGCGCCAGCAGCTTAGGCAGGAACACCGGGGAGCTGTTTTTT.

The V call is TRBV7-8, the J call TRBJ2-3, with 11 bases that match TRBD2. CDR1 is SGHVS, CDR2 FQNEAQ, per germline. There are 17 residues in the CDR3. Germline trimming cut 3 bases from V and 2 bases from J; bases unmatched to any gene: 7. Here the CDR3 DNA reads TGTGCCAGCAGCTTCCCGACTAGCGGGGTCCTCACAGATACGCAGTATTTT. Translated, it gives CASSFPTSGVLTDTQYF.

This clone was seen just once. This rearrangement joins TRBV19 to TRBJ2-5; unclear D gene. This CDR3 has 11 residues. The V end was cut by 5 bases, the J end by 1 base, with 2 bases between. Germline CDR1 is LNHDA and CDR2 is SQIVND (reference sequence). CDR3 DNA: TGTGCCAGTAGTGCCCAAGAGACCCAGTACTTC. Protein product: CASSAQETQYF.

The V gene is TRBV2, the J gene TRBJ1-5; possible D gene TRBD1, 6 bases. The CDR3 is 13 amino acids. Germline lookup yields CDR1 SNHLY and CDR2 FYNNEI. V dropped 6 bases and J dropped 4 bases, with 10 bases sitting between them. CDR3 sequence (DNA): TGTGCCAGCAGAGGACAGCCAAATCAGCCCCAGCATTTT. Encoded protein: CASRGQPNQPQHF.

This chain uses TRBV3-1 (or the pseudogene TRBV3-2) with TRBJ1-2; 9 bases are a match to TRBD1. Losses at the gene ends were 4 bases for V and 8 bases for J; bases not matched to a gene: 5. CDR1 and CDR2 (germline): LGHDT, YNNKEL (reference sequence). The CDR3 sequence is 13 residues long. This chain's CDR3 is CASSLGQGKGYTF. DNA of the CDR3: TGTGCCAGCAGCCTGGGACAGGGTAAAGGCTACACCTTC.

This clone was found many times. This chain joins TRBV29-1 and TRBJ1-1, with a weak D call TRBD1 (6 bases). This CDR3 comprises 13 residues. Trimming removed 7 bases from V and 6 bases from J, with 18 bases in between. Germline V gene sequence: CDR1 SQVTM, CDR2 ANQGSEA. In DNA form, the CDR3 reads TGCAGCGCCCTTCGCCCCCGGGGGCCTGAAGCTTTCTTT. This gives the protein CSALRPRGPEAFF.

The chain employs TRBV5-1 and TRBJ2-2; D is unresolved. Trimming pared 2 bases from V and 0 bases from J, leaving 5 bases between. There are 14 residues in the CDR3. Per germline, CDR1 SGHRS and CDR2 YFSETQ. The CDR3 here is CASSFETNTGELFF. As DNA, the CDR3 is TGCGCCAGCAGCTTCGAGACGAACACCGGGGAGCTGTTTTTT.

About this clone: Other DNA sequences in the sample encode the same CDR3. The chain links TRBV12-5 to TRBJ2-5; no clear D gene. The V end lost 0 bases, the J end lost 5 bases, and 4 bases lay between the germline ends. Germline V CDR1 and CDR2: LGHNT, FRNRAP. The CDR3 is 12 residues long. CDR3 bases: TGTGCTAGTGGTTTGGTTGGGGAGACCCAGTACTTC. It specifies CASGLVGETQYF. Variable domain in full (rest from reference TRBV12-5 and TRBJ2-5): DARVTQTPRHKVTEMGQEVTMRCQPILGHNTVFWYRQTMMQGLELLAYFRNRAPLDDSGMPKDRFSAEMPDATLATLKIQPSEPRDSAVYFCASGLVGETQYFGPGTRLLVL.

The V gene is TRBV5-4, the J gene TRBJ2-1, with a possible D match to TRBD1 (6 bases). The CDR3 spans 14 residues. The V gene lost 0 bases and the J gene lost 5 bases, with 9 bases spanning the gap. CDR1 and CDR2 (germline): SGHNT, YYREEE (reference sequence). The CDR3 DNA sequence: TGTGCCAGCAGCTTGGGTGGGGGCGACAATGAGCAGTTCTTC. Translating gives CASSLGGGDNEQFF.

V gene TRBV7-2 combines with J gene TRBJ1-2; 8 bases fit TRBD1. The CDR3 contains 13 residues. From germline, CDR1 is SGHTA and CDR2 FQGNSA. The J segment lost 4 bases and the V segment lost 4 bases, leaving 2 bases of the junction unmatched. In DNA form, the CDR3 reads TGTGCCAGCAGCTCCAGGGGGCTCTATGGCTACACCTTC. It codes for CASSSRGLYGYTF.

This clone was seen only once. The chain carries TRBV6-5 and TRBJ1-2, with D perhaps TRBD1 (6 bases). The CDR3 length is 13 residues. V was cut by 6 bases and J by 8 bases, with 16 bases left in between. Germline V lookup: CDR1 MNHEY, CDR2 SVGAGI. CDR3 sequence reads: CASRETGTGGYTF. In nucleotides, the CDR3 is TGTGCCAGCAGGGAGACAGGCACCGGGGGCTACACCTTC.

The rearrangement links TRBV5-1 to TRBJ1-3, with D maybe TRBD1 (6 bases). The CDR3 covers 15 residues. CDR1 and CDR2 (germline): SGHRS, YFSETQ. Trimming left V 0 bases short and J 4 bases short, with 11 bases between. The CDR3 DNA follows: TGCGCCAGCAGCTTGGCCGCGGGGGCCGGAAACACCATATATTTT. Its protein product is CASSLAAGAGNTIYF.

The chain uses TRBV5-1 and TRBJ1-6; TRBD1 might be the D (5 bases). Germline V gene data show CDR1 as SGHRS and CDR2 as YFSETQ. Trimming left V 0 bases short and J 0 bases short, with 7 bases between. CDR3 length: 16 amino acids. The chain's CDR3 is CASSLGQGSYNSPLHF. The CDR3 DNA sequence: TGCGCCAGCAGCTTGGGGCAGGGCTCCTATAATTCACCCCTCCACTTT.

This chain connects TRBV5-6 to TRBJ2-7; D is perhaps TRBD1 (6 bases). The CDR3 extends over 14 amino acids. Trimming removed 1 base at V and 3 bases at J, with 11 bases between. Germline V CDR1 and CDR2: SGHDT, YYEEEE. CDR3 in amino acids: CASSLTGPFYEQYF. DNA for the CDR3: TGTGCCAGCAGCTTGACAGGGCCCTTCTACGAGCAGTACTTC.

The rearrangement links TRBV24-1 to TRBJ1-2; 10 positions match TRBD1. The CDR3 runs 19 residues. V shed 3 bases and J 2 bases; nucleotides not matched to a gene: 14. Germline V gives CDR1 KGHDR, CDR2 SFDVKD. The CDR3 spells CATSDPDPAGTGVNYGYTF. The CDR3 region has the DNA TGTGCCACCAGTGATCCGGACCCCGCCGGGACAGGGGTGAACTATGGCTACACCTTC.

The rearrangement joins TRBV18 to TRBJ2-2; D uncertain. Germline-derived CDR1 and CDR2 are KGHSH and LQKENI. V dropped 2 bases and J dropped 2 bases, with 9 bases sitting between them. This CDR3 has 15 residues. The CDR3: CASSPGSGNTGELFF. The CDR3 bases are TGTGCCAGCTCACCAGGATCGGGTAACACCGGGGAGCTGTTTTTT.

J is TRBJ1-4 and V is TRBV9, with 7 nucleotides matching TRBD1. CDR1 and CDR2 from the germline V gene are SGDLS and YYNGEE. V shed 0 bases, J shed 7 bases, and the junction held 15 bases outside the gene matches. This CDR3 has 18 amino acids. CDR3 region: CASSVGDRGVPAGEKLFF. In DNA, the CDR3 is TGTGCCAGCAGCGTAGGGGACAGAGGAGTCCCGGCCGGTGAAAAACTGTTTTTT.

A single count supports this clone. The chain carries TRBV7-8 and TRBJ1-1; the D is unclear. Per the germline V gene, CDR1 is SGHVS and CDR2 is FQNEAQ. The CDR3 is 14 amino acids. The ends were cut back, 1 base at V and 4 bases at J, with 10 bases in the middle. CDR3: CASSLGSLRTEAFF. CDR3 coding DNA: TGTGCCAGCAGCTTAGGCAGTCTTCGCACTGAAGCTTTCTTT.

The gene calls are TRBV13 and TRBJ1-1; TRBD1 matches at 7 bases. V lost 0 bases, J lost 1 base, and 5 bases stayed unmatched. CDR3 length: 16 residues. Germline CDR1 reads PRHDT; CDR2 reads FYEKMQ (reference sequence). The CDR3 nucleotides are TGTGCCAGCAGCTTAGGGCAGGGGGTCTCGAACACTGAAGCTTTCTTT. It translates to CASSLGQGVSNTEAFF.